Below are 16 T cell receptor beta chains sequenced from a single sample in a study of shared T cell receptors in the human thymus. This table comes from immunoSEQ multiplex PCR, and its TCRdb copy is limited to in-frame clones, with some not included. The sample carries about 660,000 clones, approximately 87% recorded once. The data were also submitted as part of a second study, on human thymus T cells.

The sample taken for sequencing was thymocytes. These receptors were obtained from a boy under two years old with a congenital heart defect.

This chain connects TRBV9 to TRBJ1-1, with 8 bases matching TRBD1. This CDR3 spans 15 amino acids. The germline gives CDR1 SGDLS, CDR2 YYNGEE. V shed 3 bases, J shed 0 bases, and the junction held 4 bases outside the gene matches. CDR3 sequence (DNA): TGTGCCAGCAGCGATGAACAGGGGGTGAACACTGAAGCTTTCTTT. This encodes CASSDEQGVNTEAFF. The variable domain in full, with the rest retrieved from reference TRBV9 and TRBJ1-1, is DSGVTQTPKHLITATGQRVTLRCSPRSGDLSVYWYQQSLDQGLQFLIQYYNGEERAKGNILERFSAQQFPDLHSELNLSSLELGDSALYFCASSDEQGVNTEAFFGQGTRLTVV.

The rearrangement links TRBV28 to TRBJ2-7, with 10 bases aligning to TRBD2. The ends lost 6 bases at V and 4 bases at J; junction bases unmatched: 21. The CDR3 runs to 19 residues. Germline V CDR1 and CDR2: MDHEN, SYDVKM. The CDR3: CASSLARGVTGLARYEQYF. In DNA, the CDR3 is TGTGCCAGCAGCCTGGCCAGAGGGGTAACGGGACTAGCGAGATACGAGCAGTACTTC.

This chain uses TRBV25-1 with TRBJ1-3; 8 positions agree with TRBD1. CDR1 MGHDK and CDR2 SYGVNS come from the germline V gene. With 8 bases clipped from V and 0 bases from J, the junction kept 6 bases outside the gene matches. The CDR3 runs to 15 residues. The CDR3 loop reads CASPDGTGSGNTIYF. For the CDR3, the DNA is TGTGCCAGCCCGGACGGGACAGGCTCTGGAAACACCATATATTTT.

For the CDR3, the DNA is TGTGCCAGCAGCGCCCGGACAGTTGAGCAGGACGAGCAGTACTTC. Translating gives CASSARTVEQDEQYF. This chain uses TRBV4-2 with TRBJ2-7, with D possibly TRBD1 on 6 matching bases. The V gene lost 5 bases and the J gene lost 5 bases, with 19 bases spanning the gap. The CDR3 sequence is 15 residues long. Per germline, CDR1 LGHNA and CDR2 YNFKEQ.

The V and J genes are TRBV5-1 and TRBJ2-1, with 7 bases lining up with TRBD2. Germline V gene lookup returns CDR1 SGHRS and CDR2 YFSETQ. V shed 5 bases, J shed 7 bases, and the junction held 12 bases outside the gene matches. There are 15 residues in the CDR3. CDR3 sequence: CASRNGAGAENEQFF. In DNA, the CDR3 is TGCGCCAGCAGAAATGGGGCGGGAGCTGAGAATGAGCAGTTCTTC.

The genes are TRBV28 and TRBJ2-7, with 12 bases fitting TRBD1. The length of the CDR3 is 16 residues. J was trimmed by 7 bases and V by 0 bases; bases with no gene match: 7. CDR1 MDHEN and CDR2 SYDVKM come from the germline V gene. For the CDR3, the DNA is TGTGCCAGCAGTTTATGGCCGGGACAGGGGGCGGGAGAGCAGTACTTC. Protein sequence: CASSLWPGQGAGEQYF.

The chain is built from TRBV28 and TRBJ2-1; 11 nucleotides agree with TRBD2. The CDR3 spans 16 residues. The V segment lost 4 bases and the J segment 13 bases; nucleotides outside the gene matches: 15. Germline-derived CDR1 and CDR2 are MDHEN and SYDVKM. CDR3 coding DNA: TGTGCCAGCAGTTCCCGGGGTAGCGGGAGGGTCTCGCCACAGTTCTTC. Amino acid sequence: CASSSRGSGRVSPQFF. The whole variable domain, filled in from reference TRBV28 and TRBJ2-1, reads DVKVTQSSRYLVKRTGEKVFLECVQDMDHENMFWYRQDPGLGLRLIYFSYDVKMKEKGDIPEGYSVSREKKERFSLILESASTNQTSMYLCASSSRGSGRVSPQFFGPGTRLTVL.

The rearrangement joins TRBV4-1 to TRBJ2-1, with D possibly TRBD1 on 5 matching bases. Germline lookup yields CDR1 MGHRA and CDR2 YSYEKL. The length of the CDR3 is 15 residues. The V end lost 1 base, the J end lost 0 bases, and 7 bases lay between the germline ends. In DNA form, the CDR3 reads TGCGCCAGCAGCCAAGGCAGGGTCTCCTACAATGAGCAGTTCTTC. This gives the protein CASSQGRVSYNEQFF.

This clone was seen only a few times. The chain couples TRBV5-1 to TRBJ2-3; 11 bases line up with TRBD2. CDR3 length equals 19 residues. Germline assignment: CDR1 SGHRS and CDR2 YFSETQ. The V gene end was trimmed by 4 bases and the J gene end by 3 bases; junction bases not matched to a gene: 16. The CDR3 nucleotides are TGCGCCAGCAGCGGTGGGACTAGCGGAAGGTGGGTTTTGACAGATACGCAGTATTTT. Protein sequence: CASSGGTSGRWVLTDTQYF. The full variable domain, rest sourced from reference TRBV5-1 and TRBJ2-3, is KAGVTQTPRYLIKTRGQQVTLSCSPISGHRSVSWYQQTPGQGLQFLFEYFSETQRNKGNFPGRFSGRQFSNSRSEMNVSTLELGDSALYLCASSGGTSGRWVLTDTQYFGPGTRLTVL.

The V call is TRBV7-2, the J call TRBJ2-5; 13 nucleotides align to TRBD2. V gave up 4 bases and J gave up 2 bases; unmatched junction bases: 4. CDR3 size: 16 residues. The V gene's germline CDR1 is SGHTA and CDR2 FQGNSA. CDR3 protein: CASSSTSGRLQETQYF. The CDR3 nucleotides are TGTGCCAGCAGCTCGACTAGCGGGAGGCTACAAGAGACCCAGTACTTC.

CDR3: CASSGTANDGYTF. CDR3 coding DNA: TGTGCCAGCAGCGGGACAGCCAACGATGGCTACACCTTC. This chain joins TRBV27 and TRBJ1-2; 7 bases line up with TRBD1. Germline assignment: CDR1 MNHEY and CDR2 SMNVEV (reference sequence). The CDR3 totals 13 residues. The junction had 7 bases not matched to a gene; V was cut back by 6 bases and J by 6 bases.

As DNA, the CDR3 is TGTGCCAGCAGCTTGTTGGGAACGGGAGGGCCGGGCACAGATACGCAGTATTTT. Its protein product is CASSLLGTGGPGTDTQYF. The chain recombines TRBV5-6 with TRBJ2-3; 8 bases align to TRBD2. Germline CDR1 SGHDT, CDR2 YYEEEE. The length of the CDR3 is 18 residues. The V gene end was trimmed by 1 base and the J gene end by 1 base; junction bases not matched to a gene: 11. Looking up the rest from reference TRBV5-6 and TRBJ2-3 gives the full variable domain: DAGVTQSPTHLIKTRGQQVTLRCSPKSGHDTVSWYQQALGQGPQFIFQYYEEEERQRGNFPDRFSGHQFPNYSSELNVNALLLGDSALYLCASSLLGTGGPGTDTQYFGPGTRLTVL.

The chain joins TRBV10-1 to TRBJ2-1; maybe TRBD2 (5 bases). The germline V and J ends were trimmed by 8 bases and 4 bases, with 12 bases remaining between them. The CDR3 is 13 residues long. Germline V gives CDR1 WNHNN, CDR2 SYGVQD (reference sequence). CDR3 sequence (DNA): TGCGCCAGCCAAGGACTGGCATACAATGAGCAGTTCTTC. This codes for CASQGLAYNEQFF.

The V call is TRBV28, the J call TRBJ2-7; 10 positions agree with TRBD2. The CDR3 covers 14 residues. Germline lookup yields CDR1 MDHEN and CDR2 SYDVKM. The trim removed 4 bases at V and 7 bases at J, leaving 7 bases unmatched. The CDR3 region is CASSSRTSGREQYF. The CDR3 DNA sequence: TGTGCCAGCAGTTCCCGGACTAGCGGCAGAGAGCAGTACTTC.

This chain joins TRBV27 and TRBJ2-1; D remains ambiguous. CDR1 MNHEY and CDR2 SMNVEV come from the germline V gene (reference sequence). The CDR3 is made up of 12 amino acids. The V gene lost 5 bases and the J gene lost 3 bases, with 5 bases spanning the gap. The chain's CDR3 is CASSPNYNEQFF. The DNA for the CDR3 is TGTGCCAGCAGTCCAAACTACAATGAGCAGTTCTTC.

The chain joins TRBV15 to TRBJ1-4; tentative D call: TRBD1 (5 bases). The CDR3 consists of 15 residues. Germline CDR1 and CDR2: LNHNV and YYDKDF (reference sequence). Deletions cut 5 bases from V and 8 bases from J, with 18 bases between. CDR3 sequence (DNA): TGTGCCACCAGCCCGAGGCCGGGGGTTTTCGAAAAACTGTTTTTT. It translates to CATSPRPGVFEKLFF.